Shown below are 8 T cell receptor beta chains from a single sample sequenced in a study of blood T cell repertoires in COVID-19 (dated by TCRdb to the early 2020s). The library came from the immunoSEQ multiplex PCR assay. In its TCRdb copy, this immuneACCESS table keeps in-frame sequences only and misses some clones. Where compared with another copy, unresolved V genes explain less than half of these, and the others have no known cause. This sample holds 310,000 or so clones; 80% to 90% were observed only once. The ten largest make up 1.2% of the sample. Sequencing input: peripheral blood. Receptors were obtained from a woman between 50 and 59 years old with acute or convalescent COVID-19.

The chain links TRBV30 to TRBJ1-3; a weak D match, TRBD1 (5 bases). CDR1 is GTSNPN and CDR2 is SVGIG in the germline V gene (reference sequence). The length of the CDR3 is 14 residues. V gave up 5 bases and J gave up 0 bases, with 11 bases separating them. The CDR3: CAWGPGYSGNTIYF. The CDR3 nucleotides read TGTGCCTGGGGTCCAGGGTACTCTGGAAACACCATATATTTT. Full variable domain (missing parts from reference TRBV30 and TRBJ1-3): SQTIHQWPATLVQPVGSPLSLECTVEGTSNPNLYWYRQAAGRGLQLLFYSVGIGQISSEVPQNLSASRPQDRQFILSSKKLLLSDSGFYLCAWGPGYSGNTIYFGEGSWLTVV.

The V call is TRBV7-3, the J call TRBJ1-2; the match to TRBD1 covers 7 bases. The germline CDR1 and CDR2 sequences are SGHTA and FQGTGA. With V trimmed by 0 bases and J by 3 bases, 4 bases remained unmatched. The CDR3 has 15 amino acids. The CDR3 loop reads CASSLTTGTDYGYTF. The CDR3 DNA follows: TGTGCCAGCAGCTTAACTACGGGGACAGACTATGGCTACACCTTC.

The CDR3 is CASRTQTDFNTEAFF. The CDR3 DNA follows: TGTGCCAGCAGGACTCAGACGGACTTCAACACTGAAGCTTTCTTT. The chain recombines TRBV5-6 with TRBJ1-1; no clear D. V was trimmed by 5 bases and J by 2 bases, leaving 16 bases between them. The CDR3 spans 15 residues. Per germline, CDR1 SGHDT and CDR2 YYEEEE.

The chain joins TRBV2 to TRBJ1-1, with 7 bases identical to TRBD1. CDR3 length equals 14 residues. The J segment lost 5 bases and the V segment lost 5 bases, leaving 8 bases of the junction unmatched. The germline V gene encodes CDR1 SNHLY and CDR2 FYNNEI. The CDR3 here is CASSSMTGRTEAFF. In DNA, the CDR3 is TGTGCCAGCAGTTCTATGACAGGGAGGACTGAAGCTTTCTTT.

The chain combines TRBV27 with TRBJ1-6, with no clear D. V was trimmed by 6 bases and J by 8 bases, leaving 8 bases between them. Per germline, CDR1 MNHEY and CDR2 SMNVEV (reference sequence). The CDR3 has 12 residues. DNA for the CDR3: TGTGCCAGCAGCCCTCGCGATTCACCCCTCCACTTT. Translation: CASSPRDSPLHF.

The chain links TRBV18 to TRBJ1-2; D may be TRBD1 (5 bases). V was cut by 6 bases and J by 6 bases, with 14 bases left in between. The CDR3 is made up of 13 amino acids. Germline CDR1 reads KGHSH; CDR2 reads LQKENI. The DNA for the CDR3 is TGTGCCAGCTCCCTCAGGGAAGGGGATGGCTACACCTTC. Translating it yields CASSLREGDGYTF.

The gene calls are TRBV5-4 and TRBJ2-7; D might be TRBD1 (6 bases). V lost 4 bases to trimming and J lost 4 bases, with 18 bases between them. The CDR3 has 15 residues. The germline V gene encodes CDR1 SGHNT and CDR2 YYREEE (reference sequence). The DNA for the CDR3 is TGTGCCAGCAGCCCACACACGACAGGATTTTACGAGCAGTACTTC. Protein product: CASSPHTTGFYEQYF.

This clone was seen once. As DNA, the CDR3 is TGTGGAGTAAGGGGCCATCTGAGCACTGAAGCTTTCTTT. This translates into CGVRGHLSTEAFF. The chain uses TRBV19 and TRBJ1-1, with D possibly TRBD1 on 5 matching bases. CDR1 is LNHDA and CDR2 is SQIVND in the germline V gene (reference sequence). This CDR3 comprises 13 residues.